These T cell receptor beta chains were read from a single sample in a study of shared clonotypes between healthy human individuals. The data were produced by immunoSEQ multiplex PCR, yet TCRdb's version contains in-frame clones alone and is incomplete. The data contain 1.4 million or so clones, about 98.5% of them singletons. Specimen: naive CD4+ T cells sorted from blood. These receptors originate from a man aged 30-40 years in good health. Both conserved end residues are part of each CDR3. D genes are given only for firm matches.

V gene: TRBV27; J gene: TRBJ2-1; D gene: -; CDR3 protein: CASSSRDRRSYNEQFF; CDR3 DNA: TGTGCCAGCAGTTCGAGAGACAGGAGGTCCTACAATGAGCAGTTCTTC
V gene: TRBV14; J gene: TRBJ1-2; D gene: -; CDR3 protein: CASSESGLSYGYTF; CDR3 DNA: TGTGCCAGCAGCGAAAGCGGCCTTAGCTATGGCTACACCTTC
V gene: TRBV9; J gene: TRBJ2-2; D gene: TRBD2; CDR3 protein: CASSVTGTSTGELFF; CDR3 DNA: TGTGCCAGCAGCGTGACCGGGACTAGCACCGGGGAGCTGTTTTTT
V gene: TRBV10-1; J gene: TRBJ2-2; D gene: TRBD2; CDR3 protein: CASSSRTSGSVYPGELFF; CDR3 DNA: TGCGCCAGCAGTTCGCGGACTAGCGGGAGTGTCTACCCCGGGGAGCTGTTTTTT
V gene: TRBV7-3; J gene: TRBJ2-3; D gene: -; CDR3 protein: CASSPGVSADTQYF; CDR3 DNA: TGTGCCAGCAGCCCAGGGGTTTCGGCAGATACGCAGTATTTT
V gene: TRBV18; J gene: TRBJ1-5; D gene: TRBD1; CDR3 protein: CASSPEGAWQPQHF; CDR3 DNA: TGTGCCAGCTCACCAGAGGGGGCTTGGCAGCCCCAGCATTTT
V gene: TRBV18; J gene: TRBJ2-7; D gene: TRBD2; CDR3 protein: CASSPVLAGGNEQYF; CDR3 DNA: TGTGCCAGCTCACCGGTACTAGCGGGAGGTAACGAGCAGTACTTC
V gene: TRBV29-1; J gene: TRBJ1-1; D gene: TRBD1; CDR3 protein: CSVGQGRTEAFF; CDR3 DNA: TGCAGCGTGGGACAGGGCCGCACTGAAGCTTTCTTT
V gene: TRBV6-5; J gene: TRBJ2-1; D gene: TRBD2; CDR3 protein: CASSYSPSGRTEQFF; CDR3 DNA: TGTGCCAGCAGTTACTCCCCTAGCGGGAGGACCGAGCAGTTCTTC
V gene: TRBV30; J gene: TRBJ2-2; D gene: -; CDR3 protein: CARRTGPNTGELFF; CDR3 DNA: TGTGCCCGACGTACAGGCCCGAACACCGGGGAGCTGTTTTTT